Following are 11 T cell receptor beta chains from one sample sequenced in a study of blood T cell repertoires in COVID-19. Sequencing used immunoSEQ multiplex PCR; TCRdb keeps in-frame clones, though not all of them. The sample lists tens of thousands of clones; approximately 86% were seen once. Sequenced material: peripheral blood. The receptors derive from a woman of 80 years or more with acute or convalescent COVID-19.

This clone was seen only a few times. The J gene is TRBJ2-3, the V gene TRBV2; possibly TRBD2 for D (6 bases). Trimming cost V 7 bases and J 1 base, with 12 bases left between them. This CDR3 is built from 14 residues. Germline loops: CDR1 SNHLY, CDR2 FYNNEI. DNA for the CDR3: TGTGCCAGCATTCGGCGGGGACGCACAGATACGCAGTATTTT. As protein: CASIRRGRTDTQYF.

The V call is TRBV2, the J call TRBJ2-7; 7 bases align to TRBD1. Germline CDR1 and CDR2: SNHLY and FYNNEI. The CDR3 runs 14 residues. The ends lost 4 bases at V and 5 bases at J; junction bases unmatched: 8. The CDR3 nucleotides are TGTGCCAGCAGTGGACAGGGTGACTTCCACGAGCAGTACTTC. Its translation: CASSGQGDFHEQYF.

This clone was counted once. The same CDR3 is also encoded by other DNA sequences in this sample. The J gene is TRBJ2-5, the V gene TRBV18; TRBD1 agrees at 7 bases. Germline-derived CDR1 and CDR2 are KGHSH and LQKENI. The length of the CDR3 is 13 residues. Trimming at V came to 3 bases and at J to 3 bases, leaving 1 base not matched to a gene. CDR3 nucleotide sequence: TGTGCCAGCTCACCGGGGACAGAAGAGACCCAGTACTTC. Its protein is CASSPGTEETQYF.

This chain uses TRBV5-1 with TRBJ2-3, with TRBD1 matching over 7 bases. The V and J ends lost 4 bases and 0 bases, in that order; junction bases with no gene match: 5. The CDR3 has 15 residues. From germline, CDR1 is SGHRS and CDR2 YFSETQ. The CDR3 region is CASSGRGTSTDTQYF. DNA for the CDR3: TGCGCCAGCAGCGGCAGGGGGACAAGCACAGATACGCAGTATTTT.

The gene calls are TRBV12-5 and TRBJ2-1; 11 bases agree with TRBD2. Looked up from germline, CDR1 is LGHNT and CDR2 is FRNRAP. V was clipped by 1 base and J by 2 bases; unmatched bases: 1. This CDR3 comprises 16 residues. CDR3 residues: CASGLGLAGTYNEQFF. The CDR3 nucleotides read TGTGCTAGTGGTTTGGGACTAGCGGGGACCTACAATGAGCAGTTCTTC.

CDR3 region: CASSAHGGTEAFF. CDR3 coding DNA: TGCGCCAGCAGCGCTCATGGCGGCACTGAAGCTTTCTTT. V gene TRBV5-1 combines with J gene TRBJ1-1; no definite D call. The CDR3 sequence is 13 residues long. V lost 4 bases and J 4 bases, leaving 11 bases between the germline ends. Germline CDR1 SGHRS, CDR2 YFSETQ.

The chain has TRBV3-1 (or the pseudogene TRBV3-2) and TRBJ1-5, with TRBD1 matching 9 bases. The CDR3 runs to 15 residues. CDR1 and CDR2 (germline): LGHDT, YNNKEL (reference sequence). After removal of 1 base from V and 2 bases from J, the junction contained 0 bases not matched to a gene. The CDR3 DNA reads as TGTGCCAGCAGCCAAGGGACAGGGGGCAATCAGCCCCAGCATTTT. This sequence encodes CASSQGTGGNQPQHF.

The V call is TRBV10-3, the J call TRBJ1-3; perhaps TRBD1 as D (6 bases). Germline values: CDR1 ENHRY, CDR2 SYGVKD. The CDR3 consists of 16 residues. The V end lost 2 bases, the J end lost 0 bases, and 11 bases lay between the germline ends. The DNA for the CDR3 is TGTGCCATCAGTGAGAGGGGGTGGAACTCTGGAAACACCATATATTTT. Its protein is CAISERGWNSGNTIYF.

The rearrangement links TRBV24-1 to TRBJ2-2; D remains unclear. This CDR3 is built from 13 residues. V lost 4 bases and J lost 7, with 9 bases in between. Germline-derived CDR1 and CDR2 are KGHDR and SFDVKD. The CDR3 is CATSEPHNGELFF. CDR3 in DNA: TGTGCCACCAGTGAACCTCACAACGGGGAGCTGTTTTTT.

The V gene is TRBV5-5, the J gene TRBJ1-1; perhaps TRBD1 as D (6 bases). Per germline, CDR1 SGHKS and CDR2 YYEKEE (reference sequence). The CDR3 sequence is 14 residues long. The V gene lost 4 bases and the J gene lost 1 base, with 11 bases spanning the gap. CDR3 amino acids: CASSPGTKNTEAFF. For the CDR3, the DNA is TGTGCCAGCAGCCCCGGGACAAAGAACACTGAAGCTTTCTTT.

This clone was recorded once. This chain joins TRBV6-1 and TRBJ1-5; no clear D gene. CDR3 length: 13 residues. With 1 base removed from V and 11 bases from J, the gap between germline ends came to 12 bases. Germline-derived CDR1 and CDR2 are MNHNS and SASEGT. DNA for the CDR3: TGTGCCAGCAGTGAAGGAACCAGGATAGCCCAGCATTTT. It codes for CASSEGTRIAQHF.